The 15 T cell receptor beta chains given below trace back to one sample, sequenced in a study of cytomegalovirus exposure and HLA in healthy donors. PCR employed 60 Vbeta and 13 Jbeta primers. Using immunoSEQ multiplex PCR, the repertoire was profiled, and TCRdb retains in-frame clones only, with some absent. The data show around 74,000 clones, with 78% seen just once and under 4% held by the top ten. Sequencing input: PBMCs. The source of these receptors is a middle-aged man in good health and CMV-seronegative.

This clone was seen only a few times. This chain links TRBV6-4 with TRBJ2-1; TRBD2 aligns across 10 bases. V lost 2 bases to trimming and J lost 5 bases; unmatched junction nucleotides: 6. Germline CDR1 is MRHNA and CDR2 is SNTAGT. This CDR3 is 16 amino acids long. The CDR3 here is CASSDGEAGGHNEQFF. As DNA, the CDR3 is TGTGCCAGCAGTGACGGGGAAGCGGGGGGGCACAATGAGCAGTTCTTC.

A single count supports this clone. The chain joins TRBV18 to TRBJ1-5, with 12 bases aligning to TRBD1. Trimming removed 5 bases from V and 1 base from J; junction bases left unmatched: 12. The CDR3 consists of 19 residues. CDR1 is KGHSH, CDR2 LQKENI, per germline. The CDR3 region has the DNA TGTGCCAGCTCATTACCCGGGACAGGGGGCTATGGCAGCAATCAGCCCCAGCATTTT. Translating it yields CASSLPGTGGYGSNQPQHF.

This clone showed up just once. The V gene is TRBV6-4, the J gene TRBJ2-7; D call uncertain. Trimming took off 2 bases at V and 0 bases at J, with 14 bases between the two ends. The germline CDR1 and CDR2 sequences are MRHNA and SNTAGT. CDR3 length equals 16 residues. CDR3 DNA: TGTGCCAGCAGTGACCCCCACCTTACCGGCTCCTACGAGCAGTACTTC. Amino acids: CASSDPHLTGSYEQYF.

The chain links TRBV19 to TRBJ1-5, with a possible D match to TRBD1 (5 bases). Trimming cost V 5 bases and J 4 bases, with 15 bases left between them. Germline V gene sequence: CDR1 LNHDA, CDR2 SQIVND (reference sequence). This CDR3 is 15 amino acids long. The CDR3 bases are TGTGCCAGTAGTGGTGGACAATTTTCTAATCAGCCCCAGCATTTT. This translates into CASSGGQFSNQPQHF.

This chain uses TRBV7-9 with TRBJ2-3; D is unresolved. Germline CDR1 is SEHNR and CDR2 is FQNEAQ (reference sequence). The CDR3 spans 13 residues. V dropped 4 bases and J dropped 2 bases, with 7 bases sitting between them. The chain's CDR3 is CASSSQITDTQYF. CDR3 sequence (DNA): TGTGCCAGCAGCTCACAGATCACAGATACGCAGTATTTT.

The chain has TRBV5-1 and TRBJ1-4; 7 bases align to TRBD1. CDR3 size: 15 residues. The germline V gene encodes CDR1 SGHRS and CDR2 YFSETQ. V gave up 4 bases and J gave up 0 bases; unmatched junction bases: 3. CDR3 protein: CASSQTGATNEKLFF. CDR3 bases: TGCGCCAGCAGCCAAACAGGGGCAACTAATGAAAAACTGTTTTTT.

The CDR3 loop is CASSIPGVWGYGYTF. The CDR3 nucleotides are TGTGCCAGTAGTATACCCGGGGTTTGGGGCTATGGCTACACCTTC. The chain employs TRBV19 and TRBJ1-2; unclear D gene. This CDR3 contains 15 residues. Germline assignment: CDR1 LNHDA and CDR2 SQIVND (reference sequence). Trimming cost V 2 bases and J 4 bases, with 14 bases left between them. The full variable domain, in which reference TRBV19 and TRBJ1-2 provide the parts outside the CDR3, is DGGITQSPKYLFRKEGQNVTLSCEQNLNHDAMYWYRQDPGQGLRLIYYSQIVNDFQKGDIAEGYSVSREKKESFPLTVTSAQKNPTAFYLCASSIPGVWGYGYTFGSGTRLTVV.

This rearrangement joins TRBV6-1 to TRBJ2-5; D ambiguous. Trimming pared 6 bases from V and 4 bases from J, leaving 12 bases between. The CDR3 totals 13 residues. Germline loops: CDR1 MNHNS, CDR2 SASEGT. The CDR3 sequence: CASREPARETQYF. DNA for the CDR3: TGTGCCAGCAGGGAACCAGCGCGAGAGACCCAGTACTTC.

The CDR3 DNA reads TGTGCCAGCAGCTTAGGTATCTACAGTACCTACGAGCAGTACTTC. Residues: CASSLGIYSTYEQYF. This chain uses TRBV7-2 with TRBJ2-7; D is unresolved. V lost 1 base and J 2 bases, leaving 12 bases between the germline ends. This CDR3 has 15 amino acids. CDR1 and CDR2 (germline): SGHTA, FQGNSA.

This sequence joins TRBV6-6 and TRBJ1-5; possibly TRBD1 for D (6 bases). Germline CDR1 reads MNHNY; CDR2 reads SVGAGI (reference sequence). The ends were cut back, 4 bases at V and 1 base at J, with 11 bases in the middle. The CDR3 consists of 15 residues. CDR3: CASSFSGASNQPQHF. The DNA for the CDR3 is TGTGCCAGCAGTTTCTCGGGGGCGAGCAATCAGCCCCAGCATTTT.

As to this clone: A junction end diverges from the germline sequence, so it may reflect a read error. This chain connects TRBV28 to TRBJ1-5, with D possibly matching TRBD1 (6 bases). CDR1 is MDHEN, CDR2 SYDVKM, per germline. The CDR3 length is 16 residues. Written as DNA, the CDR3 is TGTGCCCGCAGTTTATTCCGGGGGGCGACTAATCAGCCCCAGCATTTT. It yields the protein CARSLFRGATNQPQHF. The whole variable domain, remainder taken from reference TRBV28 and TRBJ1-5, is DVKVTQSSRYLVKRTGEKVFLECVQDMDHENMFWYRQDPGLGLRLIYFSYDVKMKEKGDIPEGYSVSREKKERFSLILESASTNQTSMYLCARSLFRGATNQPQHFGDGTRLSIL.

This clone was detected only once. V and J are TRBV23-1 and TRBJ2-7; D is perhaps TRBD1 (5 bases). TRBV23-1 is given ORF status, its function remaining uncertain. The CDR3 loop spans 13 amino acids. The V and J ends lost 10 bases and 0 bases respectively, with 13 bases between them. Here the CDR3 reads CATQGNPSYEQYF. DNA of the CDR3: TGCGCCACCCAGGGTAATCCCTCCTACGAGCAGTACTTC.

The CDR3, as DNA: TGTGCCAGCAGCGCGACTAGCGGGACCGGAGAGACCCAGTACTTC. Residues: CASSATSGTGETQYF. The chain carries TRBV9 and TRBJ2-5; TRBD2 matches at 11 bases. Germline CDR1 SGDLS, CDR2 YYNGEE. This CDR3 has 15 residues. The ends lost 3 bases at V and 4 bases at J; junction bases unmatched: 5.

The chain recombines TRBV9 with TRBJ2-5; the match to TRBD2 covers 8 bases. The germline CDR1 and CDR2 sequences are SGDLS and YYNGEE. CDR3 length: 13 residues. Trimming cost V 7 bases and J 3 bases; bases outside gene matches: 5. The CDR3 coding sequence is TGTGCCAGCGGGATACTAGCGGAAGAGACCCAGTACTTC. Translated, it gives CASGILAEETQYF.

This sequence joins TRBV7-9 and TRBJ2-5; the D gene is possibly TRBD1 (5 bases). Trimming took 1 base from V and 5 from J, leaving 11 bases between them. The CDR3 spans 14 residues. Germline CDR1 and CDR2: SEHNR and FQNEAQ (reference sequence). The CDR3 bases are TGTGCCAGCAGCTTAGGCCGACAGTCGGAGACCCAGTACTTC. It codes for CASSLGRQSETQYF.